This TCR beta chain was obtained from a study of blood T cell repertoires in COVID-19. In the study overall: Sites in the United States, Italy and Spain provided acute and convalescent COVID-19 samples. The analysed material was cDNA or gDNA that came from T cells, B-cell-depleted T cells, or PBMCs.

The ends lost 3 bases at V and 9 bases at J; junction bases unmatched: 11. Germline CDR1 and CDR2: MGHRA and YSYEKL. The CDR3 is 16 residues long. Authors' data handling: How many nucleated cells were present was estimated from reference gene primer amplification. Assay: immunoSEQ multiplex PCR; the TCRdb copy retains only in-frame clones and omits some. The V and J calls and clone size come from that table; D and trimming were worked out from the DNA. The sample has fewer than 400,000 clones; more than 75% are singletons. Sequencing was carried out using peripheral blood. V and J are TRBV4-1 and TRBJ2-1; 10 nucleotides match TRBD1. This TCR was sampled from a human donor in a cohort sampled during active COVID-19. The CDR3 bases are TGCGCCAGCAGCCATGTCGACAGGGGGCTTGAAGGTGAGCAGTTCTTC. It is translated as CASSHVDRGLEGEQFF.